This T cell receptor beta chain was sequenced in a study of blood T cell repertoires in COVID-19. Study as a whole: Sample material is recorded as cDNA or gDNA derived from T cells, B-cell-depleted T cells, or PBMCs.

V dropped 3 bases and J dropped 9 bases, with 9 bases sitting between them. CDR1 PRHDT and CDR2 FYEKMQ come from the germline V gene (reference sequence). CDR3 length: 12 amino acids. Original analysis: Estimated nucleated cell counts came from reference gene primer amplification. Here immunoSEQ multiplex PCR was the method, and the copy in TCRdb shows in-frame clones only, minus some. V and J calls and clone size are those listed in that table; D and trimming were worked out from the DNA. The table records fewer than 250,000 clones, more than 85% of them present only once. The TCR originated in a man aged 60-69 years with acute or convalescent COVID-19. Material for sequencing was peripheral blood. This chain joins TRBV13 and TRBJ2-1; D ambiguous. CDR3 protein: CASSFWAREQFF. For the CDR3, the DNA is TGTGCCAGCAGCTTCTGGGCCCGTGAGCAGTTCTTC.